The TCR beta chain under discussion was sequenced for a study of T cell responses to AZD1222 COVID-19 vaccine. The study's findings and limits: Dominant CD4 TCR responses targeted spike regions 160-218 and 743-854.

Assay used: immunoSEQ multiplex PCR; TCRdb lists only in-frame clones, some missing. The data hold around 250,000 clones, with over 90% observed a single time. Germline-derived CDR1 and CDR2 are SGHVS and FQNEAQ. The CDR3 is 18 residues long. Trimming took 2 bases from V and 5 from J; bases not matched to a gene: 14. Note on this clone: Its target is unknown.

The sequence came from an adult in good health. The sequenced sample was peripheral blood, obtained on day 0 of AZD1222 vaccination. The genes are TRBV7-8 and TRBJ1-4; TRBD1 agrees at 7 bases. The CDR3 loop is CASSLPPYRDRSNEKLFF. The CDR3 nucleotides are TGTGCCAGCAGCTTACCCCCATACCGGGACAGATCGAATGAAAAACTGTTTTTT.